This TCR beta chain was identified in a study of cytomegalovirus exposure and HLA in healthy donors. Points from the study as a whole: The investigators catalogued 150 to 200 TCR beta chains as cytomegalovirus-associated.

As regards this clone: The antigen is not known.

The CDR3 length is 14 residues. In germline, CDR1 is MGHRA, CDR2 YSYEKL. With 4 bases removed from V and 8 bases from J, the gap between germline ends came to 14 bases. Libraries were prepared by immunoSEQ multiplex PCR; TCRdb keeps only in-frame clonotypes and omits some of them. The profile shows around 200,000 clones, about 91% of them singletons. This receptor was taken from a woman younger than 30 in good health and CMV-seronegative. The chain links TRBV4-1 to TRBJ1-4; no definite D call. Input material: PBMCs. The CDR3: CASSPHPRTEKLFF. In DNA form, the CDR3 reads TGCGCCAGCAGCCCCCACCCGAGAACCGAAAAACTGTTTTTT.